These 7 T cell receptor beta chains came from one sample sequenced in a study of blood T cell repertoires in COVID-19. The table came from immunoSEQ multiplex PCR; TCRdb's copy has only in-frame clones and leaves some out. Among some 270,000 clones listed, roughly 90% were seen once. Sample: PBMCs or T cells enriched from blood (not recorded which). The source of these receptors is a man in his forties or fifties who had been exposed to COVID-19.

The J gene is TRBJ1-5, the V gene TRBV7-9; D possibly corresponds to TRBD1 (5 bases). Germline V gene data show CDR1 as SEHNR and CDR2 as FQNEAQ (reference sequence). The length of the CDR3 is 16 residues. Trimming took 0 bases from V and 1 from J, leaving 10 bases between them. CDR3: CASSLARGGSNQPQHF. Written as DNA, the CDR3 is TGTGCCAGCAGCTTAGCGCGGGGGGGGAGCAATCAGCCCCAGCATTTT.

The genes are TRBV9 and TRBJ2-5; 12 bases match TRBD1. Germline CDR1 is SGDLS and CDR2 is YYNGEE. Germline trimming cut 3 bases from V and 4 bases from J; bases unmatched to any gene: 10. CDR3 size: 17 residues. CDR3 DNA sequence: TGTGCCAGCAGCGGGCCGGGACAGGGGGCCTCGGGAGAGACCCAGTACTTC. Translated: CASSGPGQGASGETQYF.

V usage is TRBV7-9 and J usage is TRBJ1-1; 8 nucleotides agree with TRBD1. The CDR3 totals 14 residues. The junction had 7 bases not matched to a gene; V was cut back by 6 bases and J by 4 bases. Germline loops: CDR1 SEHNR, CDR2 FQNEAQ (reference sequence). The DNA of the CDR3 is TGTGCCAGCAGTCCAACAGGGGGAGGCACTGAAGCTTTCTTT. Its protein product is CASSPTGGGTEAFF.

The V gene is TRBV12-3 or TRBV12-4, the J gene TRBJ2-1; D perhaps matches TRBD2 (6 bases). Trimming stripped 7 bases from V and 10 bases from J, with 17 bases between. This CDR3 has 13 amino acids. CDR3 sequence: CASTHPTSHEQFF. The CDR3, as DNA: TGTGCCAGCACCCATCCGACTAGTCACGAGCAGTTCTTC.

V is TRBV29-1 and J is TRBJ1-2; D gene ambiguous. The germline gives CDR1 SQVTM, CDR2 ANQGSEA. Deletions cut 3 bases from V and 7 bases from J, with 9 bases between. This CDR3 comprises 11 residues. The CDR3 here is CSVDSHFGYTF. The DNA of the CDR3 is TGCAGCGTTGATAGTCACTTTGGCTACACCTTC.

V gene TRBV5-1 combines with J gene TRBJ2-2; tentatively, D is TRBD2 (7 bases). Trimming stripped 1 base from V and 6 bases from J, with 28 bases between. The CDR3 consists of 20 residues. Looked up from germline, CDR1 is SGHRS and CDR2 is YFSETQ. CDR3 protein: CASSLYIPERDNRGAGELFF. The CDR3 DNA reads TGCGCCAGCAGCTTGTATATCCCTGAGCGGGACAACCGAGGGGCCGGGGAGCTGTTTTTT.

The V call is TRBV2, the J call TRBJ2-2, with a weak D call TRBD1 (6 bases). The CDR3 spans 16 residues. V lost 5 bases and J lost 4, with 17 bases in between. Germline CDR1 and CDR2: SNHLY and FYNNEI. The CDR3, as DNA: TGTGCCAGCAGTAGTAAGGGGGTGAAAGGCACCGGGGAGCTGTTTTTT. The encoded protein is CASSSKGVKGTGELFF.